This paragraph reports one T cell receptor (beta chain). The antigen it recognizes is unknown. Base qualities are missing; no much larger clone stands one base away. The CDR1 and CDR2 encoded by the germline V gene (reference sequence) are LNHDA and SQIVND. CDR3 length: 16 amino acids, cysteine to phenylalanine. The CDR3 DNA has 48 bases and is translated from base 1. Here V drops 3 bases and J drops 1 base, and the junction holds 8 bases not matched to any gene. The hyperthyroidism patients were between 18 and 65 years old and newly diagnosed, with a disease duration of less than 2 months. Exclusion was applied to patients with uncontrolled infections, other autoimmune diseases, pregnancy or lactation. Diagnoses relied on clinical symptoms, serum thyroxine and TRAb, thyroid ultrasound and orbital computed tomography. For progressor patients, blood was drawn at the first diagnosis of hyperthyroidism, before any ophthalmopathy symptoms had appeared. PBMCs were isolated from about 9 ml of fresh peripheral blood by Ficoll-Paque density gradient centrifugation. Progressor patients were first diagnosed with Graves' hyperthyroidism and then developed ophthalmopathy during follow-up. Total RNA was extracted using Trizol reagent, and RNA quality was assessed on an Agilent 2100 Bioanalyzer.

The TCR beta CDR3 regions were amplified from the RNA transcripts. A first-round RT-PCR of the TCR CDR3 used the HTBI primer set with the Qiagen OneStep RT-PCR kit. A second multiplex PCR round built the libraries, followed by size selection and purification. The libraries were sequenced on an Illumina HiSeq2000 using paired-end 100 bp reads. Concerning the study's data processing: SOAPnuke was used to process the raw data, with reads discarded if the reads contained adapters or uncalled bases, had a mean Phred below 15, or lacked an exact constant-primer or identifier match. COPE v1.2.5 was used to merge the high-quality paired reads, and each unique nucleotide sequence was defined as a clonotype. MiTCR v1.1 was used to align the clonotypes against IMGT TRBV, TRBD and TRBJ reference segments. The analysis included only V-J combinations with a frequency above 0.0001, which together covered approximately 99% of the repertoires. A TCS score was defined as the ratio between F50 (clonal expansion) and ExV (chaos), using BLOSUM62-based TCRdist between CDR3 peptides within each V-J. Welch's t-statistics and random forest reduced some 510 V-J features to roughly 13, which were used in a naive Bayes classifier (R e1071). In TCRdb, the public reads were trimmed at Q25 with fastp and aligned with MiXCR, with productive beta chains retained. When rows share a CDR3 protein, they turn into one entry using the most common DNA and genes. Here the V and J calls rest on TCRdb's processing, not on the authors' analysis. The sample has about 300,000 distinct CDR3 sequences on record, about an eighth of them singletons. The ten largest clonotypes hold around 7.9% of the sample.

The sample originates from a study of T cells in Graves' hyperthyroidism and ophthalmopathy (dated by TCRdb to the late 2010s). About the full investigation: Peripheral blood samples were taken at the time of initial diagnosis, prior to any treatment. To identify distinguishing TCR V-J signatures, a discovery cohort of 90 to 100 patients was used, comprising under 45 with Graves' ophthalmopathy and about 59 with stable Graves' hyperthyroidism. Prospective prediction of ophthalmopathy was tested in an independent validation cohort consisting of under 20 hyperthyroidism patients and some 15 patients who later progressed to ophthalmopathy. The 90 or so discovery patients were randomly split 7:3 into training and test sets. The study also compared thyroid tissue and blood T-cell repertoires from roughly six Graves' hyperthyroidism patients. Once sampling was done, hyperthyroidism patients were given methimazole at a starting dose of 30 mg daily, whereas ophthalmopathy patients were given high-dose intravenous methylprednisolone. The paper describes TCR Vbeta CDR3 sequencing of some 130 peripheral blood samples, made up of 43 ophthalmopathy patients, more than 70 hyperthyroidism patients and roughly 17 progressor patients.

General conclusions and limits of the study: Most expanded thyroid clonotypes (frequency above 0.001) were also found in blood, which suggests that blood repertoires may mirror thyroid immune responses. In cross-validation, a model built on a 13 V-J signature told ophthalmopathy apart from stable hyperthyroidism with about 90% sensitivity and roughly 83% specificity, and in testing the same model reached 80%/75%. In validation, progression to ophthalmopathy was predicted by the model with 70% to 71% sensitivity and 72.22% specificity, a median of about 6.4 months before onset. No statistical method was used to fix the sample size in advance, and group allocation was not hidden from the investigators.

The V gene is TRBV19 and the J gene is TRBJ2-5; TRBD2 fits 7 bases in the junction. This sequence was found in a woman aged 25-40 years with Graves' hyperthyroidism that later progressed to Graves' ophthalmopathy. The sequenced sample was blood. The CDR3 has the sequence CASSIKSSGLQETQYF. The nucleotides read TGTGCCAGTAGTATCAAGTCTAGCGGACTCCAAGAGACCCAGTACTTC.